The source of this T cell receptor beta chain is a study of T cell responses to AZD1222 COVID-19 vaccine (dated by TCRdb to about 2021). Background for the entire study: AZD1222 recipients with second doses at about 4 weeks or about 12 weeks were pooled, because spike-specific TCR depth and breadth did not differ between schedules. A total of 233 trial participants underwent TCR sequencing, of whom 200 to 220 received two doses of AZD1222 and roughly 25 received two doses of the MenACWY control vaccine. Trial participants were enrolled into age subgroups of 18-55, 56-69 and 70-plus years, which contained around 150, 29 and 61 TCR-sequenced participants, respectively.

The intended sense of this specimen's time point label: baseline before first vaccination. The vaccinee samples were drawn from two UK trials, COV001 and COV002, one of which was a single-blind randomized controlled phase 2/3 trial testing AZD1222 (ChAdOx1 nCoV-19) in healthy adults. Trial participant PBMC samples were collected at day 0 and day 28 after the second dose for TCRbeta chain sequencing. Results and caveats for the whole study, not just this receptor: No day 14 peak-response samples were available, so repertoires were characterized only after the peak T cell response. After two AZD1222 doses, both the breadth and the depth of spike-specific TCRs were significantly higher than at day 0 and than in MenACWY recipients. Nearly half of unique spike-specific TCRs reportedly recognized epitopes outside regions mutated in the B.1.351 and B.1.1.7 variants. The 56-69-year group was small, and its depth increase did not reach significance, likely because of low power. The whole spike protein was spanned by vaccine-associated CD4 TCRs, and dominant responses were seen in regions 160-218 and 743-854. Participants were mostly white British and included more females than males, and it was suggested by the authors that clonal diversity may have been underestimated. Conclusions about previously exposed vaccinees are limited, since just six or seven AZD1222 recipients were seropositive for SARS-CoV-2 at baseline.

The CDR3 measures 15 amino acids from cysteine to phenylalanine. This entry keeps only the CDR3 DNA: 45 bases, framed from base 1. CDR1 and CDR2, looked up from the germline V gene (reference sequence), are MNHEY and SMNVEV. At the junction V is shortened by 4 bases and J by 4 bases; bases outside the gene matches: 8. The CDR3 regions of human TCRbeta chains were subjected to immunosequencing. The original pipeline was this. TCRs in the repertoires were matched against a reference library of SARS-CoV-2-specific TCRs that had been generated with the MIRA antigen-specificity platform. Breadth was defined as the fraction of unique TCRs that were SARS-CoV-2-associated, and depth was defined as the fraction of total T cells that were SARS-CoV-2-associated. Using the MIRA data, each spike-specific TCR was assigned both to the spike region to which the TCR was reactive and to a CD4 or CD8 class. Log10-transformed breadth and depth values were compared by one-way ANOVA with Sidak's multiple comparisons tests. Here the immuneACCESS table is served through TCRdb, limited to in-frame sequences with V and J called. Missing clones are a known gap in these copies; in checked studies unresolved V genes cover under half, and the rest lacks a known reason. That table is the source of V, J and clone size, and D and trimming were worked out from the DNA. The sample includes roughly 78,000 clones, with over 80% observed a single time. The ten top clones hold 2.9% of the sample.

With regard to this clone: Its target antigen remains unknown. Base qualities are missing; no much larger clone stands one base away.

The receptor was isolated from an adult in good health. The chain employs TRBV27 and TRBJ2-5; the junction holds 8 bases that match TRBD1. Sample: peripheral blood, taken on day 0 of AZD1222 vaccination. Read as DNA, the sequence is TGTGCCAGCAGTTCCGGGACAGGCGGTCGAGAGACCCAGTACTTC. The translation is CASSSGTGGRETQYF.